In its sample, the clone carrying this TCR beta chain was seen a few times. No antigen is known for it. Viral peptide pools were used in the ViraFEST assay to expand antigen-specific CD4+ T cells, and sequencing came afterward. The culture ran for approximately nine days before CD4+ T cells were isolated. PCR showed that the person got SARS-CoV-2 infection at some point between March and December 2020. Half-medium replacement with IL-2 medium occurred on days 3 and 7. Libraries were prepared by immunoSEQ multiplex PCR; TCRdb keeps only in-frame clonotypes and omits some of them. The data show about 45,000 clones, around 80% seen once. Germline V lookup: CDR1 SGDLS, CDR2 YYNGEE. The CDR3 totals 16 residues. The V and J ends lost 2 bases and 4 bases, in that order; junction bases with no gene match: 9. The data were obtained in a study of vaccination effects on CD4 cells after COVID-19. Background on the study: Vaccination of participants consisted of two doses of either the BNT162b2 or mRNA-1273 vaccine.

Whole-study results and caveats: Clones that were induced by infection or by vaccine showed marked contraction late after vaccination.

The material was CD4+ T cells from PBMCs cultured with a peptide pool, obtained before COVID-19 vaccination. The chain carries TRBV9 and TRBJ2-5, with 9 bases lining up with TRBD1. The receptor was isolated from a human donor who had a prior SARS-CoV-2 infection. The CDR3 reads CASSVLSTGGAETQYF. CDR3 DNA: TGTGCCAGCAGCGTCCTCTCGACAGGGGGAGCAGAGACCCAGTACTTC.